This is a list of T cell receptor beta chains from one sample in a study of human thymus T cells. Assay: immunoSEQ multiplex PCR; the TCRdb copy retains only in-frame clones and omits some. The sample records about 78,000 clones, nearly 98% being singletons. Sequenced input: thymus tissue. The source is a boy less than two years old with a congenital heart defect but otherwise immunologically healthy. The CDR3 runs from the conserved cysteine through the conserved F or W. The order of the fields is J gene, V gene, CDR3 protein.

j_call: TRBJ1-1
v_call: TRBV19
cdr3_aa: CASTTQHWGDTEAFF

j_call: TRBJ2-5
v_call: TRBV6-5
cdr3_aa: CASGTSGSRTQYF

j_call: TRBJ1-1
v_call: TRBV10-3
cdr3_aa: CAISEDGPPRGAFF

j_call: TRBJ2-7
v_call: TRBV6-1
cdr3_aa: CASSEQGWLYEQYF

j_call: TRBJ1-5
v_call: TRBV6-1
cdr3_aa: CASSGRDSHQPQHF

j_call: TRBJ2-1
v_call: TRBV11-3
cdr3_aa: CASSLVARDNEQFF

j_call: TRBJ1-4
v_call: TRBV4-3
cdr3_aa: CASSQDSGQGATPGEKLFF

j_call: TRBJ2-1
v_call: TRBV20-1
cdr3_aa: CSARGLAEQFF

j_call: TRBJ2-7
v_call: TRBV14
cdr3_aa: CASSPPPPGAIQYF

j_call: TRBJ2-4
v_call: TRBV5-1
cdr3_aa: CASSSTGQGDKNIQYF

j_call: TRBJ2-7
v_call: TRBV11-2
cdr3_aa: CASSFDEGLLDEQYF

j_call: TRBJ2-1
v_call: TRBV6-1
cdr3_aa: CASSEPGLAYNEQFF

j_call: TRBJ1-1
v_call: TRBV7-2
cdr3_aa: CASSLSGTEAFF

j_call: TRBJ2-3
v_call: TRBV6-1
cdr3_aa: CASSGQGNSTDTQYF

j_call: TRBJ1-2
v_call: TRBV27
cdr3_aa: CASSPRGGNYGYTF

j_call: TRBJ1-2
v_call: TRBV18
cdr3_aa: CASSGVWANYGYTF

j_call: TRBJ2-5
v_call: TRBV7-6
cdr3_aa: CASSTGEGPGKKTQYF

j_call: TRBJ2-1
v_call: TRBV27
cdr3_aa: CASSLPSGIYNEQFF

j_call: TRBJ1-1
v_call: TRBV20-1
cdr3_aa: CSARGNTEAFF

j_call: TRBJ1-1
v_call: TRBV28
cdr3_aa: CASSILGPITEAFF

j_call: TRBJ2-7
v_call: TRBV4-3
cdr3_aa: CASSQDRTRLTYEQYF

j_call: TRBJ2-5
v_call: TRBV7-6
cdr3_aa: CASSPLPGQGTQYF

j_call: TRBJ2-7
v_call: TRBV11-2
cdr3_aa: CASSAGSYEQYF

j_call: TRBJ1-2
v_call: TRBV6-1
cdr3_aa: CASNPFGGYTF

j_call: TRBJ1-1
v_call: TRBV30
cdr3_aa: CAWRRFWDTEAFF

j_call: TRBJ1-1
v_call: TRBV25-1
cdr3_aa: CASSVTGSGDTEAFF

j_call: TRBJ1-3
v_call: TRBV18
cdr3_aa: CASSASLGPGNTIYF

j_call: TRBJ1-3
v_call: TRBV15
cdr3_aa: CATSRGTGVGNTIYF

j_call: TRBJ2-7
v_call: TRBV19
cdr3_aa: CASGGTGGPSYEQYF

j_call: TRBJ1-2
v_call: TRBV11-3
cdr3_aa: CASSLAKAARGYGYTF

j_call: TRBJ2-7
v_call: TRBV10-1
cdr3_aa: CASSGDRLAYEQYF

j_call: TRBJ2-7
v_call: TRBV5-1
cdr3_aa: CASREGGSYEQYF

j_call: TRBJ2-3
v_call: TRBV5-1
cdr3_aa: CASSLSKSTDTQYF

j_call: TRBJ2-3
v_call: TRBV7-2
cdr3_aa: CASSLVGASGGSTDTQYF

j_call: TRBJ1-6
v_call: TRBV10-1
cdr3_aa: CASRTINSPLHF

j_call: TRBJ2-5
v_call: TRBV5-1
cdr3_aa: CASILGTSQETQYF

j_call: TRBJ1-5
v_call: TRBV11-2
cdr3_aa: CASSLDKGQGANQPQHF

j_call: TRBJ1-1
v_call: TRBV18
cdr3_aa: CASSPPHGTEAFF

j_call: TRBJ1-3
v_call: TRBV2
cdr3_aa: CASSGVVSVAGNTIYF

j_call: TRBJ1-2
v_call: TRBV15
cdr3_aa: CATSRAWIYGYTF

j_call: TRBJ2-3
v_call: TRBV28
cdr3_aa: CASRPRLAGGLDTQYF

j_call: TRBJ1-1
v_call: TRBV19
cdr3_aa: CASSISLNTEAFF

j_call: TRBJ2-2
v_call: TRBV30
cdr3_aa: CAWSQGGAGELFF

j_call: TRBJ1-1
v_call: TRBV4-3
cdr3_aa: CASSQATTGLELALPTEAFF

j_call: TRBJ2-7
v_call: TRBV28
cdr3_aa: CASSFKRNYEQYF

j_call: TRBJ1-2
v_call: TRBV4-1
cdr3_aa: CASSQGQDTNYGYTF

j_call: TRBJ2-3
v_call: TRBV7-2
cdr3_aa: CASSPRQDADTQYF

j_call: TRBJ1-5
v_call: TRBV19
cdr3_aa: CASSTGRGNQPQHF